The next 15 T cell receptor beta chains were all read from a single sample in a study of blood T cell repertoires in COVID-19. Some clones are missing from TCRdb's copy, which holds only in-frame ones; the method was immunoSEQ multiplex PCR. In the table there are about 270,000 clones, around 90% of which are singletons. The material sequenced was PBMCs or T cells enriched from blood (not recorded which). Receptor source: a man aged 40-49 years who had been exposed to COVID-19.

The chain combines TRBV28 with TRBJ1-5, with D possibly matching TRBD1 (5 bases). There are 14 residues in the CDR3. V was pared by 4 bases and J by 2 bases, with 9 bases between. Germline loops: CDR1 MDHEN, CDR2 SYDVKM. CDR3 sequence reads: CASSSSQGNQPQHF. Here the CDR3 DNA reads TGTGCCAGCAGTTCTTCACAGGGCAATCAGCCCCAGCATTTT.

This chain uses TRBV28 with TRBJ1-2; the match to TRBD1 covers 7 bases. V trimming: 3 bases; J trimming: 0 bases; junction bases outside the gene matches: 7. Germline-derived CDR1 and CDR2 are MDHEN and SYDVKM. The length of the CDR3 is 16 residues. The CDR3 DNA follows: TGTGCCAGCAGTTTGGACAGGCGGGGGGCTAACTATGGCTACACCTTC. Its translation: CASSLDRRGANYGYTF.

The chain employs TRBV5-6 and TRBJ2-5; 11 nucleotides line up with TRBD2. V shed 2 bases and J 1 base; nucleotides not matched to a gene: 4. CDR1 and CDR2 (germline): SGHDT, YYEEEE. The CDR3 runs 16 residues. CDR3 coding DNA: TGTGCCAGCAGCTTCAGACTAGCGGGATCCCAAGAGACCCAGTACTTC. It is translated as CASSFRLAGSQETQYF.

This sequence joins TRBV6-5 and TRBJ2-7; D call uncertain. V gave up 7 bases and J gave up 3 bases, with 10 bases separating them. The CDR3 consists of 12 residues. The V gene's germline CDR1 is MNHEY and CDR2 SVGAGI. This CDR3 is CASTLFNYEQYF. CDR3 nucleotides: TGTGCCAGCACCCTATTCAACTACGAGCAGTACTTC.

This clone was counted a single time. The CDR3 reads CASSPEVAANEQFF. DNA for the CDR3: TGTGCCAGCAGCCCCGAAGTAGCGGCGAATGAGCAGTTCTTC. V usage is TRBV14 and J usage is TRBJ2-1; maybe TRBD2 (6 bases). The CDR3 has 14 residues. The V and J ends lost 4 bases and 7 bases respectively, with 14 bases between them. The V gene's germline CDR1 is SGHDN and CDR2 FVKESK.

This clone was seen more than once but under ten times. The chain uses TRBV28 and TRBJ2-1; 8 nucleotides match TRBD2. After removal of 7 bases from V and 8 bases from J, the junction contained 13 bases not matched to a gene. The CDR3 extends over 15 amino acids. Germline values: CDR1 MDHEN, CDR2 SYDVKM. The CDR3 DNA reads TGTGCCAGCATCCCCAAAGGGAGGCGGGGGGATGAGCAGTTCTTC. This encodes CASIPKGRRGDEQFF.

The chain recombines TRBV10-2 with TRBJ2-7; D is possibly TRBD1 (5 bases). V dropped 8 bases and J dropped 3 bases, with 17 bases sitting between them. Looked up from germline, CDR1 is WSHSY and CDR2 is SAAADI. This CDR3 is built from 14 residues. The CDR3 protein is CASARSRQGYEQYF. The CDR3 DNA reads TGCGCCAGCGCCCGTTCGCGGCAGGGCTACGAGCAGTACTTC.

The chain is built from TRBV4-3 and TRBJ1-2, with D possibly TRBD1 on 5 matching bases. The CDR3 totals 16 residues. V dropped 0 bases and J dropped 9 bases, with 20 bases sitting between them. The germline V gene has CDR1 LGHNA and CDR2 YSLEER. Written as DNA, the CDR3 is TGCGCCAGCAGCCAAGATCTGGACACCCTTCTTGTTCGCTACACCTTC. Translated: CASSQDLDTLLVRYTF.

The V call is TRBV25-1, the J call TRBJ2-7; 11 bases are shared with TRBD2. The J segment lost 3 bases and the V segment lost 3 bases, leaving 7 bases of the junction unmatched. Germline V gene data show CDR1 as MGHDK and CDR2 as SYGVNS. The CDR3 contains 16 residues. Here the CDR3 reads CASSDPPGTSGYEQYF. The DNA of the CDR3 is TGTGCCAGCAGTGACCCCCCCGGGACTAGCGGCTACGAGCAGTACTTC.

The count of this clone is one. The chain is built from TRBV19 and TRBJ2-1, with a weak D call TRBD1 (5 bases). Trimming stripped 3 bases from V and 8 bases from J, with 11 bases between. This CDR3 has 13 residues. Germline V gives CDR1 LNHDA, CDR2 SQIVND (reference sequence). DNA for the CDR3: TGTGCCAGTAGTATTTTTGGGGCCCATGAGCAGTTCTTC. Its translation is CASSIFGAHEQFF.

In DNA, the CDR3 is TGTGCCAGCAGCCGAGGACAGGGGGCCTACGAGCAGTACTTC. Protein sequence: CASSRGQGAYEQYF. The chain is built from TRBV5-4 and TRBJ2-7; 10 bases match TRBD1. The CDR3 contains 14 residues. Germline values: CDR1 SGHNT, CDR2 YYREEE (reference sequence). V dropped 4 bases and J dropped 2; count of bases not matched to a gene: 3.

The chain combines TRBV19 with TRBJ2-7, with 8 positions matching TRBD1. Germline trimming cut 3 bases from V and 3 bases from J; bases unmatched to any gene: 7. Germline V gene lookup returns CDR1 LNHDA and CDR2 SQIVND (reference sequence). The CDR3 length is 15 residues. CDR3 amino acids: CASSISLGQGYEQYF. The CDR3 coding sequence is TGTGCCAGTAGTATCTCCTTAGGACAGGGCTACGAGCAGTACTTC.

V and J are TRBV28 and TRBJ1-5, with D perhaps matching TRBD1 (6 bases). Trimming removed 4 bases from V and 3 bases from J, with 10 bases in between. The CDR3 has 14 residues. Germline V gene lookup returns CDR1 MDHEN and CDR2 SYDVKM. Written as DNA, the CDR3 is TGTGCCAGCAGTTCCTACAGGGTCAATCAGCCCCAGCATTTT. Its protein product is CASSSYRVNQPQHF.

The chain employs TRBV19 and TRBJ1-4; TRBD1 matches 7 bases. V shed 6 bases and J 4 bases; nucleotides not matched to a gene: 8. The germline V gene has CDR1 LNHDA and CDR2 SQIVND (reference sequence). The CDR3 contains 15 residues. Here the CDR3 DNA reads TGTGCCAGTAGCGGAATCGGGACAGATAATGAAAAACTGTTTTTT. Protein: CASSGIGTDNEKLFF.

J is TRBJ2-4 and V is TRBV7-2; the match to TRBD2 covers 11 bases. In germline, CDR1 is SGHTA, CDR2 FQGNSA. Trimming removed 0 bases from V and 6 bases from J; junction bases left unmatched: 4. The length of the CDR3 is 16 residues. In nucleotides, the CDR3 is TGTGCCAGCAGCTTAGCGTATAGCGGGAGGGGAAACATTCAGTACTTC. Translated: CASSLAYSGRGNIQYF. The whole variable domain, filled in from reference TRBV7-2 and TRBJ2-4, reads GAGVSQSPSNKVTEKGKDVELRCDPISGHTALYWYRQSLGQGLEFLIYFQGNSAPDKSGLPSDRFSAERTGGSVSTLTIQRTQQEDSAVYLCASSLAYSGRGNIQYFGAGTRLSVL.